This TCR beta chain was found in a study of blood T cell repertoires in COVID-19. Study summary: Collection of acute and convalescent COVID-19 samples took place in the United States, Italy and Spain. T cells, B-cell-depleted T cells, or PBMCs supplied cDNA or gDNA.

Looked up from germline, CDR1 is LNHDA and CDR2 is SQIVND (reference sequence). J lost 4 bases, V lost 4 bases, and 6 bases had no gene match. The CDR3 is 14 residues long. The table lists this clone with a count of one. In the original analysis: How many nucleated cells were present was estimated from reference gene primer amplification. TCRdb's table, derived via immunoSEQ multiplex PCR, lists solely in-frame clones and lacks some. The D gene and trimming were derived from the DNA, and the V and J assignments and clone size from that table. Seen here are some 100,000 clones, over 75% observed once, and the top ten hold roughly 5%.

The clonotype originates from a man aged 50 or older with acute or convalescent COVID-19. The J gene is TRBJ2-5, the V gene TRBV19; 7 nucleotides agree with TRBD1. Source material: peripheral blood. The CDR3 region has the DNA TGTGCCAGTAGTAGCCAGGGGGTAGGAGAGACCCAGTACTTC. Protein: CASSSQGVGETQYF.